The sequence of this TCR beta chain was determined in a study of blood T cell repertoires in COVID-19 (dated by TCRdb to the early 2020s). Regarding the complete study: Samples covering the acute and convalescent phases of COVID-19 were provided by collaborators in the United States, Italy and Spain. A freely available public database, intended as a resource for researchers studying the immune response to SARS-CoV-2, is where the repertoires were released. The prospective study material was composed of cDNA or gDNA derived from T cells, B-cell-depleted T cells, or PBMCs. Samples were obtained from the ongoing ImmuneRACE study (first 160 participants) and from about 1,300 subjects provided by 6 global collaborators. The sample metadata nearly always contained a de-identified subject ID, COVID-19 status, age in years and sex. HLA class I and class II types, where available, came from metadata supplied by the sample provider rather than from assay-based typing. Deeply sampled blood TCRbeta repertoires from subjects exposed to, actively infected with, or recovered from COVID-19 were included in the dataset. Overall study results and their limits: Clinical and demographic metadata were provided uncurated, with the amount varying by source and participant.

CDR1 and CDR2 (SEHNR, FQNEAQ) derive from the germline V gene (reference sequence). V sheds 5 bases and J sheds 4 bases, leaving 12 bases between their ends. The CDR3 goes from the cysteine to the phenylalanine over 14 residues. Kept here is only the CDR3 DNA, which spans 42 bases and is read in frame from base 1. The immunoSEQ Assay, a bias-controlled multiplex PCR, was used to amplify TCRbeta CDR3 regions from genomic DNA. The study's own analysis went as follows. The number of nucleated cells in each sample was estimated from the amplification of reference gene primers within the assay. Sequence reads were collapsed and filtered to measure the absolute abundance of every unique TCRbeta CDR3 rearrangement. Productive Simpson clonality was computed per sample as the square root of Simpson's diversity index over productive rearrangements. TCRdb took this table from immuneACCESS and kept in-frame rearrangements with V and J called. Such tables lack part of the clones; where checked against another copy, unresolved V genes explain under half of the gap, and the rest is unexplained. The V and J calls and clone size were taken over from that table, and D and trimming were inferred from the DNA. A total of tens of thousands of clones appear in this sample, approximately 82% of them only once. The ten largest clones add up to roughly 5.2% of the sample.

Each collaborating institution followed its own protocols to collect whole blood in K2EDTA tubes. For TCRbeta analysis, collaborators shipped samples as frozen whole blood, isolated PBMCs, or DNA extracted from either of those sample types. Turning to this clone: Its antigen has not been determined. No clone much larger than this one lies a single base away; base qualities are absent.

Recombination linked TRBV7-9 to TRBJ2-1; a weak D assignment points to TRBD1 (7 bases agree). The sample taken for sequencing was peripheral blood. This TCR was sampled from a human donor in a cohort sampled during active COVID-19. At the DNA level, the sequence is TGTGCCAGCAGCCCGGGGGACAGTTACAATGAGCAGTTCTTC. The resulting protein is CASSPGDSYNEQFF.